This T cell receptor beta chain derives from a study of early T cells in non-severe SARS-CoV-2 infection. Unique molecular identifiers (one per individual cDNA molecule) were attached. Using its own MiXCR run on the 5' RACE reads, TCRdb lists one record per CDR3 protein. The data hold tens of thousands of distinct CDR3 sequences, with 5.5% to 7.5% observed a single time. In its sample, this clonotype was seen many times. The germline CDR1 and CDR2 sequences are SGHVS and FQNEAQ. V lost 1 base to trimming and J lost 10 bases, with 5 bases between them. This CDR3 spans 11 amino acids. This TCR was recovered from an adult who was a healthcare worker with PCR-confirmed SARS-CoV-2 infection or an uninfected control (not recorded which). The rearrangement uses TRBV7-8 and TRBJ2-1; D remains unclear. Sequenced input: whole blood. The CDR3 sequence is CASSLVGEQFF. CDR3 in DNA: TGTGCCAGCAGCTTAGTGGGAGAGCAGTTCTTC.